The clone carrying this TCR beta chain was counted a few times. Its antigen is not identified. The V and J ends lost 6 bases and 7 bases, in that order; junction bases with no gene match: 5. Germline V gene data show CDR1 as LGHNT and CDR2 as FRNRAP. The length of the CDR3 is 13 residues. The sample comes from a study of T cell repertoires in cytomegalovirus infection. TCRdb reprocessed the reads with MiXCR, giving one entry per CDR3 protein. The sample lists tens of thousands of distinct CDR3 sequences; 20% to 30% were seen once. This receptor was taken from a human donor in good health (CMV status not recorded). Some clones in this sample may be carry-over from other donors' samples. The rearrangement joins TRBV12-5 to TRBJ1-2; TRBD1 matches 10 bases. Sequences were derived from CD8+ T cells from cultured PBMCs, sampled from culture after CMV antigen stimulation. CDR3 amino acids: CASGDGTGVGYTF. CDR3 nucleotide sequence: TGTGCTAGTGGAGATGGGACAGGGGTTGGCTACACCTTC.